A single sample gave rise to the 18 T cell receptor beta chains below, sequenced in a study of T-cell memory formation after mild COVID-19. TCRdb re-derived calls from the 5' RACE reads in MiXCR, one entry per CDR3 protein. The sample includes about 180,000 distinct CDR3 sequences, 16% of them seen just once. Input material: PBMCs or a T cell subset sorted from them (not recorded which). These receptors were collected from an adult woman who had mild COVID-19 (a few samples of this study predate the infection). Cell type and time point are not known.

This clonotype was seen a few times. The rearrangement joins TRBV7-9 to TRBJ1-6, with a tentative D call TRBD1 (6 bases). The germline V gene encodes CDR1 SEHNR and CDR2 FQNEAQ (reference sequence). The CDR3 consists of 14 residues. Trimming pared 5 bases from V and 9 bases from J, leaving 14 bases between. The CDR3 reads CASSQTGASSPLHF. CDR3 DNA: TGTGCCAGCAGCCAGACAGGAGCCAGTTCACCCCTCCACTTT.

The chain carries TRBV12-3 or TRBV12-4 and TRBJ2-1; TRBD1 aligns across 10 bases. The CDR3 spans 14 residues. V trimming: 3 bases; J trimming: 8 bases; junction bases outside the gene matches: 4. CDR3 sequence (DNA): TGTGCCAGCAGTTTCCGACAGGGGGCACATGAGCAGTTCTTC. It is translated as CASSFRQGAHEQFF.

This clonotype showed up just a few times. The chain carries TRBV2 and TRBJ2-3, with 10 bases fitting TRBD2. The J segment lost 8 bases and the V segment lost 3 bases, leaving 8 bases of the junction unmatched. The CDR3 sequence is 15 residues long. Germline CDR1 SNHLY, CDR2 FYNNEI. Written as DNA, the CDR3 is TGTGCCAGCAGTGACCCTAGCGGGAGTCGGGGTACGCAGTATTTT. This sequence encodes CASSDPSGSRGTQYF.

The CDR3 bases are TGTGCCAGCAGCCAGGGGACAGGGGGCTTTGGAGCCAAAAACATTCAGTACTTC. It is translated as CASSQGTGGFGAKNIQYF. The rearrangement joins TRBV14 to TRBJ2-4; the match to TRBD1 covers 12 bases. The length of the CDR3 is 18 residues. Germline CDR1 and CDR2: SGHDN and FVKESK. Trimming cost V 3 bases and J 0 bases; bases outside gene matches: 6.

The CDR3 DNA reads TGTGCCAGCGGTATGACTAGCGGGAGTACGAAGACCCAGTACTTC. It is translated as CASGMTSGSTKTQYF. The rearrangement links TRBV2 to TRBJ2-5, with 12 bases matching TRBD2. Germline-derived CDR1 and CDR2 are SNHLY and FYNNEI. This CDR3 spans 15 amino acids. Unmatched junction bases numbered 10, after V lost 8 bases and J lost 6 bases.

This clonotype was counted a few times. V is TRBV3-1 and J is TRBJ1-1; the D gene is possibly TRBD1 (5 bases). Germline V gene data show CDR1 as LGHDT and CDR2 as YNNKEL (reference sequence). CDR3 length: 14 residues. The V end lost 3 bases, the J end lost 4 bases, and 12 bases lay between the germline ends. CDR3 sequence (DNA): TGTGCCAGCAGCCAGGGCCCCGGGGGCACTGAAGCTTTCTTT. It specifies CASSQGPGGTEAFF.

The chain has TRBV7-3 and TRBJ1-1, with TRBD1 matching 7 bases. The CDR3 runs to 13 residues. Germline values: CDR1 SGHTA, CDR2 FQGTGA. With V trimmed by 0 bases and J by 11 bases, 6 bases remained unmatched. The CDR3 loop is CASSLTSRGHAFF. CDR3 nucleotides: TGTGCCAGCAGCTTAACGAGTAGGGGGCATGCTTTCTTT.

This clonotype was detected only a few times. The chain has TRBV7-8 and TRBJ2-2; perhaps TRBD2 as D (6 bases). In germline, CDR1 is SGHVS, CDR2 FQNEAQ. V was pared by 0 bases and J by 0 bases, with 17 bases between. This CDR3 spans 19 amino acids. CDR3 DNA: TGTGCCAGCAGCTTAGCGTACCAGACACTAGCATCGAACACCGGGGAGCTGTTTTTT. Translating gives CASSLAYQTLASNTGELFF.

In this sample, this clonotype turned up a few times. The V gene is TRBV9, the J gene TRBJ2-1; TRBD1 is a possible D gene (6 bases). Deletions cut 3 bases from V and 9 bases from J, with 22 bases between. The CDR3 runs to 16 residues. The V gene's germline CDR1 is SGDLS and CDR2 YYNGEE. CDR3 DNA sequence: TGTGCCAGCAGCGGACACGGGACACTTAGTTTAACTGAGCAGTTCTTC. It specifies CASSGHGTLSLTEQFF. Using reference TRBV9 and TRBJ2-1 for the parts outside the CDR3, the full variable domain is DSGVTQTPKHLITATGQRVTLRCSPRSGDLSVYWYQQSLDQGLQFLIQYYNGEERAKGNILERFSAQQFPDLHSELNLSSLELGDSALYFCASSGHGTLSLTEQFFGPGTRLTVL.

This clonotype was seen a few times. The chain uses TRBV5-1 and TRBJ1-1, with unresolved D. The V gene's germline CDR1 is SGHRS and CDR2 YFSETQ. The CDR3 is 16 amino acids. V dropped 4 bases and J dropped 4 bases, with 20 bases sitting between them. Written as DNA, the CDR3 is TGCGCCAGCAGCCTTGGCCCGATGAGGTATGGCACTGAAGCTTTCTTT. This translates into CASSLGPMRYGTEAFF.

The CDR3 sequence is CASSLGAGADNEQFF. The CDR3 DNA reads as TGTGCCAGCAGCTTAGGGGCAGGGGCTGACAATGAGCAGTTCTTC. The chain employs TRBV11-3 and TRBJ2-1; the D gene is possibly TRBD1 (6 bases). Germline V gives CDR1 SGHNT, CDR2 YENEEA. V lost 1 base and J 5 bases, leaving 12 bases between the germline ends. CDR3 size: 15 residues.

This sequence joins TRBV7-2 and TRBJ1-2, with 9 bases matching TRBD1. Trimming removed 4 bases from V and 5 bases from J; junction bases left unmatched: 5. Germline CDR1 and CDR2: SGHTA and FQGNSA. The CDR3 length is 14 residues. The DNA of the CDR3 is TGTGCCAGCAGCTCGACAGGGGGAAAGTATGGCTACACCTTC. Translating gives CASSSTGGKYGYTF. The full variable domain, completed using reference TRBV7-2 and TRBJ1-2, is GAGVSQSPSNKVTEKGKDVELRCDPISGHTALYWYRQSLGQGLEFLIYFQGNSAPDKSGLPSDRFSAERTGGSVSTLTIQRTQQEDSAVYLCASSSTGGKYGYTFGSGTRLTVV.

The rearrangement links TRBV15 to TRBJ2-5, with 9 bases matching TRBD2. The CDR3 is made up of 17 amino acids. Germline V gene lookup returns CDR1 LNHNV and CDR2 YYDKDF (reference sequence). V trimming: 3 bases; J trimming: 4 bases; junction bases outside the gene matches: 12. The CDR3 bases are TGTGCCACCAGCAGTTGGGGGTCGGCGGGAGGGCCAGAGACCCAGTACTTC. Protein sequence: CATSSWGSAGGPETQYF.

The genes are TRBV19 and TRBJ1-5; tentatively, D is TRBD1 (5 bases). This CDR3 comprises 14 residues. Trimming took 6 bases from V and 4 from J, leaving 13 bases between them. Germline V lookup: CDR1 LNHDA, CDR2 SQIVND (reference sequence). CDR3 bases: TGTGCCAGTAGGAAACAGGTAGGGAATCAGCCCCAGCATTTT. This encodes CASRKQVGNQPQHF.

V is TRBV6-6 and J is TRBJ1-1; possibly TRBD1 for D (5 bases). CDR1 and CDR2 from the germline V gene are MNHNY and SVGAGI (reference sequence). V was cut by 4 bases and J by 2 bases, with 14 bases left in between. The CDR3 has 15 residues. The CDR3 region is CASSSLGGPNTEAFF. In DNA form, the CDR3 reads TGTGCCAGCAGTTCACTCGGGGGTCCTAACACTGAAGCTTTCTTT.

This chain connects TRBV7-2 to TRBJ2-3; D is ambiguous. The CDR3 spans 15 residues. The germline V gene has CDR1 SGHTA and CDR2 FQGNSA. Trimming shortened V by 4 bases and J by 0 bases, and 11 bases separated the two germline ends. DNA of the CDR3: TGTGCCAGCAGCTCAGTCGTTACTAGCACAGATACGCAGTATTTT. Translated, it gives CASSSVVTSTDTQYF. Full variable domain (outside the CDR3, taken from reference TRBV7-2 and TRBJ2-3): GAGVSQSPSNKVTEKGKDVELRCDPISGHTALYWYRQSLGQGLEFLIYFQGNSAPDKSGLPSDRFSAERTGGSVSTLTIQRTQQEDSAVYLCASSSVVTSTDTQYFGPGTRLTVL.

V is TRBV5-1 and J is TRBJ1-3; D is unresolved. The V and J ends lost 1 base and 1 base respectively, with 9 bases between them. CDR3 length equals 15 residues. Germline CDR1 SGHRS, CDR2 YFSETQ. In DNA form, the CDR3 reads TGCGCCAGCAGCTTGTCCGCAGTATCTGGAAACACCATATATTTT. Its protein is CASSLSAVSGNTIYF.

The chain recombines TRBV6-5 with TRBJ1-4, with 12 bases fitting TRBD1. The junction had 7 bases not matched to a gene; V was cut back by 2 bases and J by 12 bases. The CDR3 runs 15 residues. Looked up from germline, CDR1 is MNHEY and CDR2 is SVGAGI. CDR3 nucleotides: TGTGCCAGCAGTTACCGGGACAGGGGGCTTTGGGAACTGTTTTTT. This gives the protein CASSYRDRGLWELFF.